The 13 T cell receptor beta chains below come from one sample, sequenced in a study of T cells in Graves' hyperthyroidism and ophthalmopathy. Amplification targeted TCR beta CDR3 regions from RNA transcripts. First-round RT-PCR with HTBI primers amplified the TCR CDR3 region. TCRdb reprocessed the multiplex PCR reads with MiXCR, giving one entry per CDR3 protein. The sample lists some 380,000 distinct CDR3 sequences; approximately 13% were seen once. The sequencing input was blood. The receptors stem from a man aged 30-40 years with Graves' hyperthyroidism that later progressed to Graves' ophthalmopathy.

This clonotype was counted between two and nine times. The rearrangement joins TRBV6-6 to TRBJ2-2, with D possibly matching TRBD2 (6 bases). Looked up from germline, CDR1 is MNHNY and CDR2 is SVGAGI (reference sequence). Trimming took 2 bases from V and 4 from J, leaving 8 bases between them. The CDR3 totals 14 residues. CDR3 bases: TGTGCCAGCAGTTACGCCGGGAGCACCGGGGAGCTGTTTTTT. Residues: CASSYAGSTGELFF.

In its sample, this clonotype was seen many times. The V and J genes are TRBV7-2 and TRBJ2-2, with 11 nucleotides matching TRBD2. This CDR3 has 20 amino acids. The J segment lost 2 bases and the V segment lost 5 bases, leaving 16 bases of the junction unmatched. Germline loops: CDR1 SGHTA, CDR2 FQGNSA. The CDR3 DNA sequence: TGTGCCAGCAGCACACTTGGGCGGCTAGCGGGGGGCCTCAACACCGGGGAGCTGTTTTTT. It yields the protein CASSTLGRLAGGLNTGELFF. Based on the CDR3 plus reference TRBV7-2 and TRBJ2-2, the full variable domain is GAGVSQSPSNKVTEKGKDVELRCDPISGHTALYWYRQSLGQGLEFLIYFQGNSAPDKSGLPSDRFSAERTGGSVSTLTIQRTQQEDSAVYLCASSTLGRLAGGLNTGELFFGEGSRLTVL.

This clonotype came up many times. The chain combines TRBV12-3 or TRBV12-4 with TRBJ2-1, with 9 bases aligning to TRBD2. This CDR3 has 15 amino acids. With 6 bases clipped from V and 1 base from J, the junction kept 4 bases outside the gene matches. The DNA for the CDR3 is TGTGCCAGCAGCTCCCTAGCGGGGTCCTACAATGAGCAGTTCTTC. This encodes CASSSLAGSYNEQFF.

This clonotype was seen a few times. This sequence joins TRBV20-1 and TRBJ1-1; D remains unclear. Trimming took 8 bases from V and 0 from J, leaving 13 bases between them. This CDR3 has 13 residues. Germline V gives CDR1 DFQATT, CDR2 SNEGSKA (reference sequence). CDR3 loop: CSSGLSLNTEAFF. DNA of the CDR3: TGCAGTAGTGGACTTTCACTGAACACTGAAGCTTTCTTT.

The chain combines TRBV7-9 with TRBJ1-3; D remains unclear. Germline assignment: CDR1 SEHNR and CDR2 FQNEAQ (reference sequence). The CDR3 is 15 residues long. Trimming took off 5 bases at V and 0 bases at J, with 11 bases between the two ends. The CDR3: CASSIGSNSGNTIYF. The CDR3 coding sequence is TGTGCCAGCAGCATCGGGAGCAACTCTGGAAACACCATATATTTT. The full variable domain, its missing parts supplied by reference TRBV7-9 and TRBJ1-3, is DTGVSQNPRHKITKRGQNVTFRCDPISEHNRLYWYRQTLGQGPEFLTYFQNEAQLEKSRLLSDRFSAERPKGSFSTLEIQRTEQGDSAMYLCASSIGSNSGNTIYFGEGSWLTVV.

This clonotype was found a few times. J is TRBJ1-5 and V is TRBV19; D not certain. Trimming removed 3 bases at V and 7 bases at J, with 13 bases between. The CDR3 consists of 14 residues. CDR1 and CDR2 (germline): LNHDA, SQIVND (reference sequence). The CDR3 region has the DNA TGTGCCAGTAGTATCATTGGGGAACGGCAGCCCCAGCATTTT. The encoded protein is CASSIIGERQPQHF. Combining the CDR3 with reference TRBV19 and TRBJ1-5 gives the whole variable domain DGGITQSPKYLFRKEGQNVTLSCEQNLNHDAMYWYRQDPGQGLRLIYYSQIVNDFQKGDIAEGYSVSREKKESFPLTVTSAQKNPTAFYLCASSIIGERQPQHFGDGTRLSIL.

V and J are TRBV6-1 and TRBJ2-3, with 13 bases matching TRBD2. Germline-derived CDR1 and CDR2 are MNHNS and SASEGT. CDR3 size: 17 residues. J lost 2 bases, V lost 5 bases, and 7 bases had no gene match. In DNA, the CDR3 is TGTGCCAGCAGTCACGGACTAGCGGGGGCCAACACAGATACGCAGTATTTT. This sequence encodes CASSHGLAGANTDTQYF.

The chain employs TRBV29-1 and TRBJ1-1, with D possibly matching TRBD1 (5 bases). Germline-derived CDR1 and CDR2 are SQVTM and ANQGSEA. This CDR3 is built from 15 residues. V was pared by 3 bases and J by 0 bases, with 14 bases between. CDR3: CSVDDEGAMNTEAFF. The CDR3 region has the DNA TGCAGCGTTGATGATGAAGGGGCCATGAACACTGAAGCTTTCTTT.

The V and J genes are TRBV5-8 and TRBJ1-2; a possible D gene is TRBD1 (6 bases). Trimming took off 1 base at V and 3 bases at J, with 16 bases between the two ends. There are 16 residues in the CDR3. Per germline, CDR1 SGHTS and CDR2 YDEGEE. For the CDR3, the DNA is TGTGCCAGCAGCTTGCTTCTCGGGGGCGGATACTATGGCTACACCTTC. Its translation is CASSLLLGGGYYGYTF.

The sample holds many counts of this clonotype. DNA for the CDR3: TGCAGTGCTAATGGGCCCCAGGGCAATGAGCAGTTCTTC. It encodes CSANGPQGNEQFF. V usage is TRBV20-1 and J usage is TRBJ2-1, with a possible D match to TRBD1 (5 bases). The CDR3 consists of 13 residues. The V gene lost 4 bases and the J gene lost 6 bases, with 13 bases spanning the gap. Germline assignment: CDR1 DFQATT and CDR2 SNEGSKA (reference sequence).

V gene TRBV28 combines with J gene TRBJ2-2; D possibly corresponds to TRBD1 (6 bases). The germline V gene encodes CDR1 MDHEN and CDR2 SYDVKM. Trimming left V 5 bases short and J 4 bases short, with 8 bases between. The CDR3 consists of 13 residues. The CDR3 region has the DNA TGTGCCAGCAGTCCGGACAGCACCGGGGAGCTGTTTTTT. It codes for CASSPDSTGELFF.

The chain has TRBV5-5 and TRBJ1-1, with 8 bases matching TRBD1. Germline CDR1 and CDR2: SGHKS and YYEKEE (reference sequence). The CDR3 is 14 amino acids. V shed 4 bases and J 3 bases; nucleotides not matched to a gene: 5. This chain's CDR3 is CASSIHRGYTEAFF. As DNA, the CDR3 is TGTGCCAGCAGCATTCACAGGGGGTACACTGAAGCTTTCTTT. Drawing the rest from reference TRBV5-5 and TRBJ1-1, the complete variable domain is DAGVTQSPTHLIKTRGQQVTLRCSPISGHKSVSWYQQVLGQGPQFIFQYYEKEERGRGNFPDRFSARQFPNYSSELNVNALLLGDSALYLCASSIHRGYTEAFFGQGTRLTVV.

This clonotype was recorded only once. An end of the junction differs from the germline gene, which may be a read error. The gene calls are TRBV13 and TRBJ1-6, with TRBD1 matching over 9 bases. Germline V lookup: CDR1 PRHDT, CDR2 FYEKMQ (reference sequence). The CDR3 is 15 amino acids. CDR3 sequence: CTSSPRQGGNSPLHF. CDR3 DNA: TGTACCAGCAGCCCCCGACAGGGGGGTAATTCACCCCTCCACTTT.